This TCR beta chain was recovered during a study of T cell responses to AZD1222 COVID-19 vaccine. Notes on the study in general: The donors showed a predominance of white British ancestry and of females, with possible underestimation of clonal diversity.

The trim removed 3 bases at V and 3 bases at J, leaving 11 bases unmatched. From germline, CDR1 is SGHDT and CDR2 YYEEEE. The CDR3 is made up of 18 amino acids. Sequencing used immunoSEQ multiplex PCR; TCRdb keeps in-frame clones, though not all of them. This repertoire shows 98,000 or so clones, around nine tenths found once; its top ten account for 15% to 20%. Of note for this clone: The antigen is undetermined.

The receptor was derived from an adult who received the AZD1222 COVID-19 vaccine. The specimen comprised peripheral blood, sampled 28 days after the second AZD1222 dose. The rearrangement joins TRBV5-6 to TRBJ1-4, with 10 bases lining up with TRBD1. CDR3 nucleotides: TGTGCCAGCAGCTACGGGACAGGGGTGAATACGGCTAATGAAAAACTGTTTTTT. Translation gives CASSYGTGVNTANEKLFF.